Shown below are 9 T cell receptor beta chains from a single sample sequenced in a study of T cell changes during pregnancy in multiple sclerosis. The method was immunoSEQ multiplex PCR; TCRdb's version includes in-frame clones alone and lacks a portion of them. Seen here are tens of thousands of clones, approximately 92% observed once, and the top ten hold approximately 2%. The sample consisted of peripheral blood, taken after pregnancy. The source is a female donor with multiple sclerosis, enrolled in a pregnancy study.

The gene calls are TRBV4-1 and TRBJ2-7; the match to TRBD1 covers 9 bases. Per the germline V gene, CDR1 is MGHRA and CDR2 is YSYEKL. There are 18 residues in the CDR3. The ends lost 5 bases at V and 0 bases at J; junction bases unmatched: 14. CDR3 protein: CASSSGQGERRISYEQYF. As DNA, the CDR3 is TGCGCCAGCAGCTCGGGACAGGGAGAGAGGCGAATCTCCTACGAGCAGTACTTC.

This chain links TRBV6-1 with TRBJ2-1; no firm D call. Trimming stripped 1 base from V and 10 bases from J, with 8 bases between. This CDR3 comprises 12 residues. Germline CDR1 and CDR2: MNHNS and SASEGT. The CDR3 protein is CASSEGPGEQFF. DNA of the CDR3: TGTGCCAGCAGTGAAGGCCCCGGGGAGCAGTTCTTC.

This chain connects TRBV29-1 to TRBJ1-1; D remains ambiguous. Trimming stripped 7 bases from V and 0 bases from J, with 15 bases between. The CDR3 is 14 amino acids. Germline V gene lookup returns CDR1 SQVTM and CDR2 ANQGSEA. The chain's CDR3 is CSAVRLIMNTEAFF. CDR3 DNA: TGCAGCGCTGTAAGACTGATCATGAACACTGAAGCTTTCTTT.

The CDR3 is CASSSSRKDEAFF. As DNA, the CDR3 is TGTGCCAGCAGTTCCAGCAGGAAGGATGAAGCTTTCTTT. The rearrangement joins TRBV6-6 to TRBJ1-1; D gene uncertain. V shed 4 bases and J shed 7 bases, with 13 bases lying between them. The CDR3 loop spans 13 amino acids. Germline V gene sequence: CDR1 MNHNY, CDR2 SVGAGI (reference sequence).

The rearrangement links TRBV7-2 to TRBJ1-6; a weak D match, TRBD1 (5 bases). This CDR3 is 11 amino acids long. In germline, CDR1 is SGHTA, CDR2 FQGNSA. Trimming took off 5 bases at V and 14 bases at J, with 10 bases between the two ends. The CDR3 DNA follows: TGTGCCAGCAGCGCCGGGGGGACCCTCCACTTT. This encodes CASSAGGTLHF.

V is TRBV6-5 and J is TRBJ2-1; D is undetermined. Germline assignment: CDR1 MNHEY and CDR2 SVGAGI. The CDR3 is 13 residues long. Between the trimmed V and J ends, which lost 3 bases and 6 bases, there was a span of 9 bases. The CDR3 bases are TGTGCCAGCAGTTATCAGGTTTTCAATGAGCAGTTCTTC. It encodes CASSYQVFNEQFF.

V is TRBV4-1 and J is TRBJ2-3, with TRBD1 as a possible D gene (5 bases). V was pared by 1 base and J by 5 bases, with 19 bases between. Germline V gene data show CDR1 as MGHRA and CDR2 as YSYEKL. There are 17 residues in the CDR3. The CDR3 DNA reads as TGCGCCAGCAGCCAAGGTAGTACTTTTATAGGGGAAGATACGCAGTATTTT. Its protein is CASSQGSTFIGEDTQYF.

The chain uses TRBV5-1 and TRBJ2-4; 7 bases align to TRBD1. Germline lookup yields CDR1 SGHRS and CDR2 YFSETQ. Trimming removed 7 bases from V and 1 base from J; junction bases left unmatched: 2. The CDR3 covers 13 residues. The CDR3 spells CASLQGAKNIQYF. The CDR3 DNA reads as TGCGCCAGCTTACAGGGGGCCAAAAACATTCAGTACTTC.

The sample holds a few counts of this clone. This sequence joins TRBV5-1 and TRBJ1-1; the match to TRBD1 covers 8 bases. The junction had 12 bases not matched to a gene; V was cut back by 3 bases and J by 5 bases. Germline loops: CDR1 SGHRS, CDR2 YFSETQ. The length of the CDR3 is 16 residues. CDR3 amino acids: CASSSGTGTKGTEAFF. The CDR3 nucleotides are TGCGCCAGCAGCTCCGGGACAGGCACAAAGGGGACTGAAGCTTTCTTT.